In this sample, the clone carrying this T cell receptor beta chain turned up once. No antigen is known for it. The data derive from a study of OX40 agonist ivuxolimab in advanced cancers. About the study: Partial responses, seen in three patients, involved one hepatocellular carcinoma and two cutaneous melanomas. Findings and limits, study-wide: Among the least clonally expanded were partial responders at 0.1-3.0 mg/kg.

CDR3 length: 15 amino acids. V lost 2 bases, J lost 2 bases, and 6 bases stayed unmatched. The germline CDR1 and CDR2 sequences are MDHEN and SYDVKM. The data were produced by immunoSEQ multiplex PCR, yet TCRdb's version contains in-frame clones alone and is incomplete. The repertoire includes tens of thousands of clones, about four fifths of them detected once, and over 9.5% sits in the top ten. Autoimmune disease history or systemic immunosuppression meant exclusion. The chain recombines TRBV28 with TRBJ2-7; 7 nucleotides line up with TRBD1. The receptor was derived from an adult with an advanced solid tumor such as melanoma, head and neck, liver or kidney cancer. The specimen comprised CD4+ or CD8+ T cells sorted from blood, sampled in a trial of the OX40 agonist ivuxolimab. The CDR3 DNA follows: TGTGCCAGCAGTTTAAACAGGGGCCCTACCTACGAGCAGTACTTC. Translating it yields CASSLNRGPTYEQYF.